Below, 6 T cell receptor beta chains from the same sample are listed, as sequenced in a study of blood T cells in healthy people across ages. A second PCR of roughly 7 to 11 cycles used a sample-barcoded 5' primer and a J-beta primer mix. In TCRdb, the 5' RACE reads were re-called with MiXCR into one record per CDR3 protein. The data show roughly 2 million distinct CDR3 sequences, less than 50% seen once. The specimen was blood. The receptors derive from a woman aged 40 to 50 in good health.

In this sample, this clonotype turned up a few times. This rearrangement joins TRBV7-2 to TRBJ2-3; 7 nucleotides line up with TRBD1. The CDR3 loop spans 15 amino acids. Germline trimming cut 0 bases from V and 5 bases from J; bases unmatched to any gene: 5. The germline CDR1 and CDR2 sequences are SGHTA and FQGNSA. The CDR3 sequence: CASSLAAAGGDTQYF. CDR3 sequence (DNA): TGTGCCAGCAGCTTAGCAGCGGCAGGGGGAGATACGCAGTATTTT.

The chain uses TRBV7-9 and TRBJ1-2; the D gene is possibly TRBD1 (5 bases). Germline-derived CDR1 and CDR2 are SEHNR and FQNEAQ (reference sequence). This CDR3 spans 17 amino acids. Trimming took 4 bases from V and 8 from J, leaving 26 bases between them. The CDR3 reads CASSSSAGGGWGGGYTF. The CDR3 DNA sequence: TGTGCCAGCAGCTCGTCGGCTGGCGGGGGGTGGGGAGGAGGCTACACCTTC.

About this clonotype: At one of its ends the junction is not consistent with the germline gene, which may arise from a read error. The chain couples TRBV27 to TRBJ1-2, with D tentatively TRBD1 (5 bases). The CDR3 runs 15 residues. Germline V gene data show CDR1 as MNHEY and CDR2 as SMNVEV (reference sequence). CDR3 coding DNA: TGTGCCAGCAAGGGGAGACAGCGGTCTAACTACGGCTACACCTTC. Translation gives CASKGRQRSNYGYTF.

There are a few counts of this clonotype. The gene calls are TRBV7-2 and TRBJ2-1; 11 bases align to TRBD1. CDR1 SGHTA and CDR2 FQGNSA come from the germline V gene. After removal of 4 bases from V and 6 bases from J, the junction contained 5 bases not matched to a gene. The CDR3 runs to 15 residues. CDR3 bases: TGTGCCAGCAGCTCGTTCGGGACAGGGGGCAATGAGCAGTTCTTC. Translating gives CASSSFGTGGNEQFF.

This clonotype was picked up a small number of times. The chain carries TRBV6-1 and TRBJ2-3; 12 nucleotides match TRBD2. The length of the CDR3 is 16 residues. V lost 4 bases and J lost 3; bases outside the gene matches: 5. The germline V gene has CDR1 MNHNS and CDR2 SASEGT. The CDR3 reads CASSGSTSGGTDTQYF. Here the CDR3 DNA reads TGTGCCAGCAGTGGATCGACTAGCGGGGGAACAGATACGCAGTATTTT.

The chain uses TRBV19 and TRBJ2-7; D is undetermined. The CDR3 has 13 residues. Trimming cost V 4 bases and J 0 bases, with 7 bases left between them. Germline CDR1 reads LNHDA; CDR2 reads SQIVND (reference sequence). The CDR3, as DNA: TGTGCCAGTAGTACGTCCAGCTCCTACGAGCAGTACTTC. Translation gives CASSTSSSYEQYF.